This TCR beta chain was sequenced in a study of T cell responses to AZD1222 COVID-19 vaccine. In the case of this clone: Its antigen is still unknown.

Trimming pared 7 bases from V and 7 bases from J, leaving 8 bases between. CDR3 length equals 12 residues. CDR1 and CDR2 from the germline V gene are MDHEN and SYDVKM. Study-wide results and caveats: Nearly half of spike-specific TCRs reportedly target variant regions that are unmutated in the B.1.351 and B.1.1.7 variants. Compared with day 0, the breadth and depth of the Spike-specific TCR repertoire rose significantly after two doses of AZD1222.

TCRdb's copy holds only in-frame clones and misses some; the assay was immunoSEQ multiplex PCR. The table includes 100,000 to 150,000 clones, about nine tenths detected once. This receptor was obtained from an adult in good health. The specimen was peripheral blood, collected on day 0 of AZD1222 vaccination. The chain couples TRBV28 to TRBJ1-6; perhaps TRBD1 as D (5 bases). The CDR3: CASNRLNSPLHF. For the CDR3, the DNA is TGTGCCAGCAACAGGTTAAATTCACCCCTCCACTTT.